This TCR beta chain was sequenced during a study of blood T cells in healthy people across ages. In each sample, at least 6 million PBMCs were isolated. Total RNA extracted from each sample amounted to at least 6 micrograms. This clonotype was picked up a small number of times. It was with a sample-barcoded 5' primer and a J-beta primer mix that a second PCR of about 6 to 12 cycles was run. TCRdb analysed the 5' RACE reads with MiXCR anew, one entry per CDR3 protein. The table includes approximately 760,000 distinct CDR3 sequences, 20% to 25% detected once. J was trimmed by 3 bases and V by 6 bases; bases with no gene match: 6. The germline V gene encodes CDR1 DFQATT and CDR2 SNEGSKA (reference sequence). The CDR3 sequence is 13 residues long. These data were likewise used in another study, on T cells of mothers and their children. In that study: With the M1S primer of the second PCR, sample barcodes and 2-4 random nucleotides were added.

Sequencing was done on a sample of blood. This chain uses TRBV20-1 with TRBJ2-5; 8 bases are shared with TRBD1. The source is a boy between 5 and 17 years old in good health. CDR3 DNA sequence: TGCAGTGCGACCGACAGGGGAAAAGAGACCCAGTACTTC. Its protein product is CSATDRGKETQYF.